The next 24 T cell receptor beta chains were all read from a single sample in a study of OX40 agonist ivuxolimab in advanced cancers. Profiled with immunoSEQ multiplex PCR; TCRdb holds only in-frame clones, not every one. The table lists around 89,000 clones, approximately 91% of them singletons. Sequencing used CD4+ or CD8+ T cells sorted from blood, obtained in a trial of the OX40 agonist ivuxolimab. The origin of the receptors is an adult with an advanced solid tumor such as melanoma, head and neck, liver or kidney cancer.

This clone has only one observation. The V gene is TRBV2, the J gene TRBJ1-4; the D gene is possibly TRBD1 (6 bases). Between the trimmed V and J ends, which lost 6 bases and 7 bases, there was a span of 15 bases. CDR1 is SNHLY, CDR2 FYNNEI, per germline. This CDR3 is 14 amino acids long. This chain's CDR3 is CASRWGGLGEKLFF. CDR3 DNA: TGTGCCAGCAGGTGGGGGGGGCTTGGTGAAAAACTGTTTTTT.

V and J are TRBV5-1 and TRBJ2-7, with a weak D call TRBD1 (8 bases). Germline CDR1 is SGHRS and CDR2 is YFSETQ. The ends were cut back, 0 bases at V and 4 bases at J, with 17 bases in the middle. There are 16 residues in the CDR3. DNA of the CDR3: TGCGCCAGCAGCTTGGGAACAGGGGGGACTACGTACGAGCAGTACTTC. Protein product: CASSLGTGGTTYEQYF. The whole variable domain, remainder taken from reference TRBV5-1 and TRBJ2-7, is KAGVTQTPRYLIKTRGQQVTLSCSPISGHRSVSWYQQTPGQGLQFLFEYFSETQRNKGNFPGRFSGRQFSNSRSEMNVSTLELGDSALYLCASSLGTGGTTYEQYFGPGTRLTVT.

This chain joins TRBV28 and TRBJ1-3, with a possible D match to TRBD1 (5 bases). The germline V gene encodes CDR1 MDHEN and CDR2 SYDVKM. V gave up 6 bases and J gave up 4 bases, with 19 bases separating them. This CDR3 has 16 residues. This chain's CDR3 is CASSRDRAGGGNTIYF. The CDR3 DNA reads TGTGCCAGCAGCCGCGATCGGGCGGGGGGAGGAAACACCATATATTTT.

The chain links TRBV5-8 to TRBJ2-5; a weak D match, TRBD1 (6 bases). Trimming left V 1 base short and J 5 bases short, with 12 bases between. CDR3 length equals 14 residues. The germline V gene encodes CDR1 SGHTS and CDR2 YDEGEE. Written as DNA, the CDR3 is TGTGCCAGCAGCTTGTTTACAGGGATGGAGACCCAGTACTTC. The encoded protein is CASSLFTGMETQYF.

V is TRBV28 and J is TRBJ2-5; TRBD2 agrees at 13 bases. V trimming: 6 bases; J trimming: 4 bases; junction bases outside the gene matches: 8. There are 16 residues in the CDR3. Germline-derived CDR1 and CDR2 are MDHEN and SYDVKM. The CDR3 region is CASRLIGLAGAETQYF. CDR3 DNA: TGTGCCAGCAGGCTCATCGGACTAGCGGGAGCAGAGACCCAGTACTTC.

The V and J genes are TRBV6-5 and TRBJ1-4, with 8 bases fitting TRBD1. The CDR3 totals 13 residues. Germline trimming cut 5 bases from V and 5 bases from J; bases unmatched to any gene: 1. The germline V gene encodes CDR1 MNHEY and CDR2 SVGAGI. CDR3 amino acids: CASSRTGNEKLFF. As DNA, the CDR3 is TGTGCCAGCAGTAGGACAGGGAATGAAAAACTGTTTTTT.

The chain combines TRBV12-5 with TRBJ2-3; no definite D call. CDR1 and CDR2 (germline): LGHNT, FRNRAP. V was trimmed by 6 bases and J by 2 bases, leaving 9 bases between them. The CDR3 contains 13 residues. This CDR3 is CASGPEPTDTQYF. The CDR3 bases are TGTGCTAGTGGACCCGAACCCACAGATACGCAGTATTTT.

As DNA, the CDR3 is TGCAGTGCTCCCTCAGGGGAGGAGCAGTACTTC. Translated: CSAPSGEEQYF. The chain joins TRBV20-1 to TRBJ2-7; D might be TRBD1 (6 bases). The CDR3 extends over 11 amino acids. Per the germline V gene, CDR1 is DFQATT and CDR2 is SNEGSKA (reference sequence). With 5 bases removed from V and 7 bases from J, the gap between germline ends came to 12 bases.

The V and J genes are TRBV9 and TRBJ1-3; tentatively, D is TRBD1 (5 bases). Germline CDR1 SGDLS, CDR2 YYNGEE. The CDR3 is made up of 16 amino acids. V gave up 0 bases and J gave up 4 bases, with 14 bases separating them. The CDR3 bases are TGTGCCAGCAGCGTAGAGGGGAGTGGGGGAGGAAACACCATATATTTT. Its translation: CASSVEGSGGGNTIYF.

The chain is built from TRBV7-2 and TRBJ2-5; a weak D match, TRBD1 (6 bases). The germline V gene has CDR1 SGHTA and CDR2 FQGNSA. CDR3 length: 15 amino acids. V lost 7 bases and J lost 3, with 18 bases in between. CDR3 DNA sequence: TGTGCCAGCACCCGTGATATAGGGGGAAAAGAGACCCAGTACTTC. It codes for CASTRDIGGKETQYF.

The DNA for the CDR3 is TGCGCCAGCAGCTTATGGGGCGGGAAGACAGATACGCAGTATTTT. Residues: CASSLWGGKTDTQYF. The chain links TRBV5-1 to TRBJ2-3, with D possibly being TRBD2 (6 bases). V was trimmed by 2 bases and J by 3 bases, leaving 13 bases between them. Germline assignment: CDR1 SGHRS and CDR2 YFSETQ. The CDR3 consists of 15 residues. The complete variable domain, with remaining parts taken from reference TRBV5-1 and TRBJ2-3, reads KAGVTQTPRYLIKTRGQQVTLSCSPISGHRSVSWYQQTPGQGLQFLFEYFSETQRNKGNFPGRFSGRQFSNSRSEMNVSTLELGDSALYLCASSLWGGKTDTQYFGPGTRLTVL.

The genes are TRBV7-9 and TRBJ2-2; D ambiguous. Deletions cut 1 base from V and 2 bases from J, with 8 bases between. The germline CDR1 and CDR2 sequences are SEHNR and FQNEAQ (reference sequence). The CDR3 sequence is 15 residues long. CDR3 bases: TGTGCCAGCAGCTTAGTGACTGTTAACACCGGGGAGCTGTTTTTT. It codes for CASSLVTVNTGELFF.

The rearrangement joins TRBV28 to TRBJ1-1; D unclear. Trimming removed 4 bases at V and 0 bases at J, with 24 bases between. Germline V CDR1 and CDR2: MDHEN, SYDVKM. CDR3 size: 19 residues. This CDR3 is CASSSLYQPADNMNTEAFF. The CDR3 nucleotides are TGTGCCAGCAGTTCCCTCTACCAACCTGCCGACAACATGAACACTGAAGCTTTCTTT.

The chain recombines TRBV2 with TRBJ1-2; maybe TRBD1 (5 bases). The CDR3 spans 13 residues. Germline CDR1 SNHLY, CDR2 FYNNEI. Trimming stripped 6 bases from V and 2 bases from J, with 10 bases between. This CDR3 is CASSRDGNYGYTF. The CDR3 DNA reads TGTGCCAGCAGCCGGGACGGCAACTATGGCTACACCTTC.

This chain connects TRBV10-3 to TRBJ1-4; 8 bases align to TRBD1. This CDR3 is 13 amino acids long. CDR1 is ENHRY and CDR2 is SYGVKD in the germline V gene. V lost 7 bases, J lost 7 bases, and 5 bases stayed unmatched. The chain's CDR3 is CAINDRGSEKLFF. The DNA of the CDR3 is TGTGCCATCAATGACAGGGGTAGTGAAAAACTGTTTTTT.

The genes are TRBV27 and TRBJ2-3; maybe TRBD1 (5 bases). CDR3 length: 16 amino acids. Germline V gene lookup returns CDR1 MNHEY and CDR2 SMNVEV (reference sequence). The ends were cut back, 5 bases at V and 0 bases at J, with 15 bases in the middle. CDR3 amino acids: CASSPLLGVSTDTQYF. The CDR3 DNA sequence: TGTGCCAGCAGTCCATTGTTAGGGGTCAGCACAGATACGCAGTATTTT.

The V call is TRBV30, the J call TRBJ2-2; possible D gene TRBD2, 5 bases. Trimming took off 4 bases at V and 2 bases at J, with 11 bases between the two ends. Germline loops: CDR1 GTSNPN, CDR2 SVGIG (reference sequence). The CDR3 has 14 amino acids. CDR3 DNA sequence: TGTGCCTGGAAAGGACTCCTTAACACCGGGGAGCTGTTTTTT. Translating gives CAWKGLLNTGELFF.

The chain is built from TRBV6-4 and TRBJ2-3, with a weak D call TRBD1 (5 bases). Germline-derived CDR1 and CDR2 are MRHNA and SNTAGT. The CDR3 is 15 amino acids. V was clipped by 5 bases and J by 0 bases, with 12 bases between them. CDR3 sequence: CASSQKGVSTDTQYF. CDR3 coding DNA: TGTGCCAGCAGTCAAAAAGGGGTCAGCACAGATACGCAGTATTTT.

This clone was recorded once. The gene calls are TRBV21-1 and TRBJ2-5; the table's D call TRBD1 went unverified against the DNA. TRBV21-1 is annotated as a pseudogene. The CDR3 totals 16 residues. The CDR3 protein is CASSSPGPRGAETQYF. In DNA, the CDR3 is TGTGCCAGCAGCTCACCGGGACCCAGGGGAGCGGAGACCCAGTACTTC.

The chain recombines TRBV5-1 with TRBJ1-6; D is uncertain. Germline values: CDR1 SGHRS, CDR2 YFSETQ. The CDR3 extends over 15 amino acids. V lost 5 bases and J lost 9, with 18 bases in between. The CDR3 loop is CASSVSSHFSSPLHF. The CDR3 region has the DNA TGCGCCAGCAGTGTTTCGTCGCATTTTAGTTCACCCCTCCACTTT. Complete variable domain (other parts from reference TRBV5-1 and TRBJ1-6): KAGVTQTPRYLIKTRGQQVTLSCSPISGHRSVSWYQQTPGQGLQFLFEYFSETQRNKGNFPGRFSGRQFSNSRSEMNVSTLELGDSALYLCASSVSSHFSSPLHFGNGTRLTVT.

The chain is built from TRBV5-4 and TRBJ2-7; D might be TRBD1 (6 bases). V gave up 5 bases and J gave up 5 bases, with 11 bases separating them. This CDR3 spans 12 amino acids. The germline gives CDR1 SGHNT, CDR2 YYREEE (reference sequence). The DNA of the CDR3 is TGTGCCAGCAGATCGGACAGTCACGAGCAGTACTTC. Translating gives CASRSDSHEQYF.

The rearrangement links TRBV9 to TRBJ1-3, with D unclear. In germline, CDR1 is SGDLS, CDR2 YYNGEE. Trimming removed 0 bases from V and 4 bases from J, with 11 bases in between. CDR3 length: 15 residues. CDR3 sequence (DNA): TGTGCCAGCAGCGTAGAGGCAGTGGCAGGAAACACCATATATTTT. Protein: CASSVEAVAGNTIYF.

The CDR3 sequence is CASSPLGTGGNQPQHF. The CDR3 DNA reads as TGTGCCAGCAGTCCCCTCGGGACAGGGGGCAATCAGCCCCAGCATTTT. The chain employs TRBV2 and TRBJ1-5; TRBD1 aligns across 10 bases. V gave up 5 bases and J gave up 2 bases; unmatched junction bases: 6. Germline values: CDR1 SNHLY, CDR2 FYNNEI. This CDR3 is 16 amino acids long.

This chain joins TRBV7-8 and TRBJ2-1; 8 bases match TRBD2. The germline CDR1 and CDR2 sequences are SGHVS and FQNEAQ. Trimming took 2 bases from V and 9 from J; bases not matched to a gene: 9. The CDR3 is 15 residues long. The CDR3 DNA is TGTGCCAGCAGCTTAACTCCGGGAGGGCCGGTTGAGCAGTTCTTC. Residues: CASSLTPGGPVEQFF.